This TCR beta chain was sequenced in a study of T cells in Graves' hyperthyroidism and ophthalmopathy. TCR beta CDR3 regions were amplified from RNA. The HTBI primer set was used in a first-round RT-PCR of the TCR CDR3. TCRdb called the multiplex PCR reads again in MiXCR, with one record for every CDR3 protein. Of over 350,000 distinct CDR3 sequences listed, approximately 17% are singletons. The V end lost 4 bases, the J end lost 0 bases, and 14 bases lay between the germline ends. Germline loops: CDR1 SGDLS, CDR2 YYNGEE. CDR3 length equals 17 residues. The clonotype was recovered from a man younger than 35 with Graves' ophthalmopathy. V and J are TRBV9 and TRBJ1-6; D remains ambiguous. Sequencing was carried out using blood. The CDR3 loop reads CASSTPHGDSYNSPLHF. The CDR3 bases are TGTGCCAGCAGCACCCCACATGGGGACTCCTATAATTCACCCCTCCACTTT.